This T cell receptor (beta chain) was recorded in a study of cytomegalovirus exposure and HLA in healthy donors. About this clone: Antigen specificity is unknown.

Healthy bone marrow donors made up the donors. Findings of the study overall: Reports indicated that the classifier achieved high specificity and sensitivity in diagnosing cytomegalovirus status. The HLA-A and HLA-B alleles of most subjects were reportedly predicted accurately from TCR beta sequences. Specificity for CMV antigens was confirmed in vitro for three of the CMV-associated chains.

It was with 60 Vbeta and 13 Jbeta primers that the PCR ran. Measured with immunoSEQ multiplex PCR; TCRdb has only the in-frame clones, and not every one. The record lists around 40,000 clones, of which the ten most abundant hold roughly 9.6%. CDR3 length equals 14 residues. The V end lost 8 bases, the J end lost 8 bases, and 21 bases lay between the germline ends. The germline V gene encodes CDR1 LNHDA and CDR2 SQIVND (reference sequence). Material for sequencing was PBMCs. This TCR was recovered from a man aged 40-55 years in good health and CMV-seropositive. The rearrangement uses TRBV19 and TRBJ1-2; D perhaps matches TRBD1 (6 bases). CDR3 loop: CASSPTGTMGGYTF. The CDR3 nucleotides read TGTGCCAGTTCCCCTACCGGGACAATGGGGGGCTACACCTTC.